The rows below give T cell receptor beta chains drawn from one sample of a study of beta chain features in type 1 diabetes. This table comes from immunoSEQ multiplex PCR, and its TCRdb copy is limited to in-frame clones, with some not included. In the table there are 120,000 or so clones, roughly 17% of which are singletons. Material for sequencing was central memory CD4+ T cells from blood. The receptors derive from a young man with type 1 diabetes. Each CDR3 is given with its conserved first and last residue. Fields, in order: CDR3 DNA, CDR3 protein, clone size, V gene, D gene, J gene. The D gene is left open where the match is weak. Where a row states a size, it is once, few, many or the class of an expanded clone; other rows omit it.

cdr3_nt: TGTGCCAGCAACCAGGGGAGATCAGGCTACGAGCAGTACTTC
cdr3_aa: CASNQGRSGYEQYF
clone_size: NA
v_call: TRBV13
d_call: NA
j_call: TRBJ2-7

cdr3_nt: TGTGCCATCAGTCCAACGAAAGAGCACAATGAGCAGTTCTTC
cdr3_aa: CAISPTKEHNEQFF
clone_size: few
v_call: TRBV10-3
d_call: NA
j_call: TRBJ2-1

cdr3_nt: TGTGCCACCACGAGCTCCTATAATTCACCCCTCCACTTT
cdr3_aa: CATTSSYNSPLHF
clone_size: few
v_call: TRBV27
d_call: NA
j_call: TRBJ1-6

cdr3_nt: TGTGCCAGCAGCAACGGGGGCAGATCTCATGAGCAGTTCTTC
cdr3_aa: CASSNGGRSHEQFF
clone_size: NA
v_call: TRBV21-1
d_call: NA
j_call: TRBJ2-1

cdr3_nt: TGCAGCGTTGGAGAATCAACAGGTGGCTACACCTTC
cdr3_aa: CSVGESTGGYTF
clone_size: many
v_call: TRBV29-1
d_call: NA
j_call: TRBJ1-2

cdr3_nt: TGCGCCAGCAGCCAAGATTTTTACCCGAGGGCTGGCACCGGGGAGCTGTTTTTT
cdr3_aa: CASSQDFYPRAGTGELFF
clone_size: few
v_call: TRBV4-1
d_call: NA
j_call: TRBJ2-2

cdr3_nt: TGTGCCAGCAGTTACTACGTGGAGATATCACCCCTCCACTTT
cdr3_aa: CASSYYVEISPLHF
clone_size: NA
v_call: TRBV6-5
d_call: NA
j_call: TRBJ1-6

cdr3_nt: TGCGCCAGCAGCCTCACACTAGCGGCCTCCTACAATGAGCAGTTCTTC
cdr3_aa: CASSLTLAASYNEQFF
clone_size: NA
v_call: TRBV5-1
d_call: TRBD2
j_call: TRBJ2-1

cdr3_nt: TGTGCTAGCAGCTACGGGACGGGGACTAGCACAGATACGCAGTATTTT
cdr3_aa: CASSYGTGTSTDTQYF
clone_size: few
v_call: TRBV7-7
d_call: NA
j_call: TRBJ2-3

cdr3_nt: TGTGCCAGCAGCGTAGGTTGGGCGGGGGGCACTGAAGCTTTCTTT
cdr3_aa: CASSVGWAGGTEAFF
clone_size: NA
v_call: TRBV9
d_call: NA
j_call: TRBJ1-1

cdr3_nt: TGCGCCAGCAGTCCCGGGACGGTGAAGACCGGGGAGCTGTTTTTT
cdr3_aa: CASSPGTVKTGELFF
clone_size: few
v_call: TRBV5-1
d_call: NA
j_call: TRBJ2-2

cdr3_nt: TGTGCCAGCAGCTCGGGACAGGGCAGCCCTAAAGAGACCCAGTACTTC
cdr3_aa: CASSSGQGSPKETQYF
clone_size: many
v_call: TRBV5-4
d_call: TRBD1
j_call: TRBJ2-5

cdr3_nt: TGTGCCAGCTCCCGTCTTGGGGAGCCCTACGAGCAGTACTTC
cdr3_aa: CASSRLGEPYEQYF
clone_size: few
v_call: TRBV18
d_call: NA
j_call: TRBJ2-7

cdr3_nt: TGCAGCGTCACCGGGACTAGCGGGAGTGGAGAGACCCAGTACTTC
cdr3_aa: CSVTGTSGSGETQYF
clone_size: few
v_call: TRBV29-1
d_call: TRBD2
j_call: TRBJ2-5

cdr3_nt: TGTGCCAGCAGCCTAGGCGGCGGGGGAAGCTCCTACAATGAGCAGTTCTTC
cdr3_aa: CASSLGGGGSSYNEQFF
clone_size: NA
v_call: TRBV7-8
d_call: TRBD2
j_call: TRBJ2-1

cdr3_nt: TGTGCCTGGAGACTAGCGGGACACCAAGAGACCCAGTACTTC
cdr3_aa: CAWRLAGHQETQYF
clone_size: few
v_call: TRBV30
d_call: TRBD2
j_call: TRBJ2-5

cdr3_nt: TGTGCCAGCAGCTCCGGGACTAGCGGGGTCCAAGAGACCCAGTACTTC
cdr3_aa: CASSSGTSGVQETQYF
clone_size: NA
v_call: TRBV7-9
d_call: TRBD2
j_call: TRBJ2-5

cdr3_nt: TGTGCCTGGAGTGTATGGGACAGCTCCTACGAGCAGTACTTC
cdr3_aa: CAWSVWDSSYEQYF
clone_size: few
v_call: TRBV30
d_call: TRBD1
j_call: TRBJ2-7

cdr3_nt: TGCGCCAGCAGCCAAGAGGGTAGCGGGAGGCGGCCCTCCTACAATGAGCAGTTCTTC
cdr3_aa: CASSQEGSGRRPSYNEQFF
clone_size: NA
v_call: TRBV4-1
d_call: TRBD2
j_call: TRBJ2-1

cdr3_nt: TGTGCCACCCGACCGGGACCCCAAACAACTAATGAAAAACTGTTTTTT
cdr3_aa: CATRPGPQTTNEKLFF
clone_size: few
v_call: TRBV19
d_call: NA
j_call: TRBJ1-4

cdr3_nt: TGTGCCAGCAGCCCCTACAAAGATACGCAGTATTTT
cdr3_aa: CASSPYKDTQYF
clone_size: few
v_call: TRBV5-6
d_call: NA
j_call: TRBJ2-3

cdr3_nt: TGCGCCAGCAGCCAAGAGGGGAACGGTGGGGCCAAAAACATTCAGTACTTC
cdr3_aa: CASSQEGNGGAKNIQYF
clone_size: few
v_call: TRBV4-3
d_call: NA
j_call: TRBJ2-4

cdr3_nt: TGTGCCAGCAGTCCCTTGGGAGGGGTAGGTTTCTTT
cdr3_aa: CASSPLGGVGFF
clone_size: many
v_call: TRBV27
d_call: NA
j_call: TRBJ1-1

cdr3_nt: TGTGCCTGGAGAGCGGAGGGGACAGATACGCAGTATTTT
cdr3_aa: CAWRAEGTDTQYF
clone_size: many
v_call: TRBV30
d_call: NA
j_call: TRBJ2-3

cdr3_nt: TGTGCCAGCAGCTTCCCAGGGAAGGCCGGGGAGCTGTTTTTT
cdr3_aa: CASSFPGKAGELFF
clone_size: few
v_call: TRBV7-2
d_call: NA
j_call: TRBJ2-2

cdr3_nt: TGCGCCAGCAGCTCTTCCGGGGCGGGGACCCTAGGAAATACGCAGTATTTT
cdr3_aa: CASSSSGAGTLGNTQYF
clone_size: NA
v_call: TRBV4-1
d_call: NA
j_call: TRBJ2-3

cdr3_nt: TGCGCCAGCAGCAAAACAGGGATCGGCGAGCAGTACTTC
cdr3_aa: CASSKTGIGEQYF
clone_size: NA
v_call: TRBV10-2
d_call: NA
j_call: TRBJ2-7

cdr3_nt: TGTGCCACCGAAGGGTTACATAGATCTGGAGCTTTCTTT
cdr3_aa: CATEGLHRSGAFF
clone_size: NA
v_call: TRBV30
d_call: NA
j_call: TRBJ1-1

cdr3_nt: TGTGCCAGCAGCGTAGGTGCCCAAGAGACCCAGTACTTC
cdr3_aa: CASSVGAQETQYF
clone_size: NA
v_call: TRBV9
d_call: NA
j_call: TRBJ2-5

cdr3_nt: TGTGCCTGGGAATTTGGGACCCAAGAGACCCAGTACTTC
cdr3_aa: CAWEFGTQETQYF
clone_size: few
v_call: TRBV30
d_call: NA
j_call: TRBJ2-5

cdr3_nt: TGTGCCTGGAGTGTACCGACAGTAGGTAATCAGCCCCAGCATTTT
cdr3_aa: CAWSVPTVGNQPQHF
clone_size: NA
v_call: TRBV30
d_call: NA
j_call: TRBJ1-5

cdr3_nt: TGTGCCAGCAGTGTGGGCCCAGACAATGAGCAGTTCTTC
cdr3_aa: CASSVGPDNEQFF
clone_size: few
v_call: TRBV2
d_call: NA
j_call: TRBJ2-1

cdr3_nt: TGTGCCTGGGCGCCACAGGGGCGAACCTTTAACTATGGCTACACCTTC
cdr3_aa: CAWAPQGRTFNYGYTF
clone_size: NA
v_call: TRBV30
d_call: TRBD1
j_call: TRBJ1-2

cdr3_nt: TGTGCCAGCAGTTTAATCTATTTGGGACAAGTAAACGAGCAGTACTTC
cdr3_aa: CASSLIYLGQVNEQYF
clone_size: NA
v_call: TRBV27
d_call: NA
j_call: TRBJ2-7

cdr3_nt: TGCGCCAGCAGCTCATCGGGACCGAGGGATGATGAGCAGTTCTTC
cdr3_aa: CASSSSGPRDDEQFF
clone_size: few
v_call: TRBV5-1
d_call: NA
j_call: TRBJ2-1

cdr3_nt: TGCAGCGCAGGGGGACAGTCCCCCAACGAGCAGTACTTC
cdr3_aa: CSAGGQSPNEQYF
clone_size: few
v_call: TRBV29-1
d_call: TRBD1
j_call: TRBJ2-7